These T cell receptor beta chains were read from a single sample in a study of early T cells in non-severe SARS-CoV-2 infection. TCRdb re-called the 5' RACE reads with MiXCR, one entry per CDR3 protein. The repertoire holds 60,000 or so distinct CDR3 sequences, with 8.5% to 10% as singletons. The sample was whole blood, taken at baseline. Every receptor here comes from an adult who was a healthcare worker with PCR-confirmed SARS-CoV-2 infection or an uninfected control (not recorded which). CDR3s include the opening cysteine and the closing phenylalanine or tryptophan. D genes are given only for firm matches. Expanded clones get a size class; other rows say once, few or many, or leave the size out.

CDR3: CASSRTGDPLAFF; DNA: TGTGCCAGCAGCCGGACAGGGGATCCCCTTGCTTTCTTT; V: TRBV7-9; D: TRBD1; size: few; J: TRBJ1-1
CDR3: CATGVLGSLDTEAFF; DNA: TGTGCCACGGGCGTTTTAGGGAGTTTGGACACTGAAGCTTTCTTT; V: TRBV6-5; D: .; size: many; J: TRBJ1-1
CDR3: CASSQKGVGNEQFF; DNA: TGCGCCAGCAGCCAAAAGGGGGTTGGGAATGAGCAGTTCTTC; V: TRBV4-1; D: .; size: few; J: TRBJ2-1
CDR3: CASSLTFAGAPYEQYF; DNA: TGTGCCAGCAGCTTAACGTTCGCGGGGGCTCCCTACGAGCAGTACTTC; V: TRBV7-3; D: .; size: .; J: TRBJ2-7
CDR3: CASSLGYTSGRKTQYF; DNA: TGTGCCAGCAGCTTGGGCTATACTAGCGGGCGGAAGACCCAGTACTTC; V: TRBV5-6; D: TRBD2; size: few; J: TRBJ2-5
CDR3: CASRPPFSGANVLTF; DNA: TGTGCCAGCCGGCCTCCTTTCTCTGGGGCCAACGTCCTGACTTTC; V: TRBV27; D: .; size: few; J: TRBJ2-6
CDR3: CSARPFTRTATSEQYF; DNA: TGCAGTGCTAGACCCTTTACTCGGACGGCTACGTCCGAGCAGTACTTC; V: TRBV20-1; D: .; size: many; J: TRBJ2-7
CDR3: CASSFDEGSYNEQFF; DNA: TGTGCCAGCAGTTTTGATGAGGGGTCCTACAATGAGCAGTTCTTC; V: TRBV12-3/TRBV12-4; D: .; size: many; J: TRBJ2-1
CDR3: CASSTSTGADTQYF; DNA: .; V: TRBV27; D: .; size: few; J: TRBJ2-3
CDR3: CASSLEGDPTGELFF; DNA: TGCGCCAGCAGCTTAGAGGGAGACCCGACCGGGGAGCTGTTTTTT; V: TRBV5-1; D: .; size: few; J: TRBJ2-2
CDR3: CSVEALDGYTF; DNA: TGCAGCGTTGAAGCTCTGGATGGCTACACCTTC; V: TRBV29-1; D: .; size: many; J: TRBJ1-2
CDR3: CASSPRVAGSSEQFF; DNA: TGTGCCAGCAGCCCTCGGGTAGCGGGTTCCTCTGAGCAGTTCTTC; V: TRBV9; D: TRBD2; size: .; J: TRBJ2-1
CDR3: CASIIPGGTEAFF; DNA: TGTGCCAGCATCATCCCTGGGGGCACTGAAGCTTTCTTT; V: TRBV27; D: .; size: .; J: TRBJ1-1
CDR3: CASKERGSLYEQYF; DNA: TGTGCCAGCAAGGAAAGGGGTTCCCTCTACGAGCAGTACTTC; V: TRBV27; D: .; size: .; J: TRBJ2-7
CDR3: CASSTGSLRTQYF; DNA: TGCGCCAGCTCAACCGGGTCGCTGAGAACGCAGTATTTT; V: TRBV5-1; D: .; size: few; J: TRBJ2-3
CDR3: CASSLRQGAIYNEQFF; DNA: TGTGCCAGCAGCTTACGCCAAGGGGCCATCTACAATGAGCAGTTCTTC; V: TRBV11-1; D: .; size: many; J: TRBJ2-1
CDR3: CSARLEGSPSPYEQYF; DNA: TGCAGTGCTCGTCTCGAAGGAAGCCCTTCTCCCTACGAGCAGTACTTC; V: TRBV20-1; D: .; size: many; J: TRBJ2-7
CDR3: CASSSGTQETQYF; DNA: TGTGCCAGCAGCTCCGGGACCCAAGAGACCCAGTACTTC; V: TRBV7-3; D: .; size: .; J: TRBJ2-5
CDR3: CAISEPGLAGVGETQYF; DNA: TGTGCCATCAGTGAGCCGGGACTAGCGGGAGTCGGAGAGACCCAGTACTTC; V: TRBV10-3; D: TRBD2; size: .; J: TRBJ2-5
CDR3: CASSWTGGNEQFF; DNA: TGTGCCAGCAGCTGGACAGGGGGCAATGAGCAGTTCTTC; V: TRBV7-9; D: TRBD1; size: many; J: TRBJ2-1
CDR3: CASSSGQDYGYTF; DNA: TGTGCCAGCAGTTCCGGACAGGACTATGGCTACACCTTC; V: TRBV28; D: TRBD1; size: many; J: TRBJ1-2
CDR3: CASRDMGPPYF; DNA: TGTGCCAGCAGGGATATGGGACCACCGTACTTC; V: TRBV6-2/TRBV6-3; D: .; size: .; J: TRBJ2-5
CDR3: CASSPVTGRGEKLFF; DNA: TGCGCCAGCAGCCCCGTGACAGGGAGGGGTGAAAAACTGTTTTTT; V: TRBV5-1; D: TRBD1; size: few; J: TRBJ1-4
CDR3: CASSLRKRSGANVLTF; DNA: TGTGCCAGCAGCTTAAGGAAGCGTTCTGGGGCCAACGTCCTGACTTTC; V: TRBV5-6; D: .; size: many; J: TRBJ2-6
CDR3: CASSSRIRTASNQPQHF; DNA: TGTGCCAGTAGTAGTCGAATTAGGACCGCGAGCAATCAGCCCCAGCATTTT; V: TRBV19; D: .; size: .; J: TRBJ1-5
CDR3: CASSRPTGGKYEQYF; DNA: TGTGCCAGCAGCCGTCCGACAGGGGGTAAATACGAGCAGTACTTC; V: TRBV7-9; D: TRBD1; size: .; J: TRBJ2-7
CDR3: CASRGTGADTQYF; DNA: TGTGCCAGCAGAGGGACTGGAGCGGATACGCAGTATTTT; V: TRBV27; D: .; size: .; J: TRBJ2-3
CDR3: CASKTGPAKNIQYF; DNA: TGTGCCAGCAAAACGGGTCCGGCCAAAAACATTCAGTACTTC; V: TRBV6-1; D: .; size: many; J: TRBJ2-4
CDR3: CASSPGLASTDTQYF; DNA: TGTGCCAGCAGCCCGGGACTAGCGAGCACAGATACGCAGTATTTT; V: TRBV7-2; D: TRBD2; size: few; J: TRBJ2-3
CDR3: CASSEGVNGYTF; DNA: TGCGCCAGCAGTGAAGGGGTTAATGGCTACACCTTC; V: TRBV10-1; D: .; size: few; J: TRBJ1-2
CDR3: CASSLLPTSAGTSGVYSYEQYF; DNA: TGCGCCAGCAGCTTACTTCCCACGAGCGCCGGGACTAGCGGGGTCTACTCCTACGAGCAGTACTTC; V: TRBV5-1; D: TRBD2; size: many; J: TRBJ2-7
CDR3: CASGLNGDTQYF; DNA: TGTGCCAGCGGACTAAATGGAGATACGCAGTATTTT; V: TRBV9; D: .; size: many; J: TRBJ2-3
CDR3: CASSLLQDPYEQYF; DNA: TGTGCCAGCAGCTTATTACAGGACCCCTACGAGCAGTACTTC; V: TRBV7-6; D: .; size: .; J: TRBJ2-7
CDR3: CSVGTSSYEQYF; DNA: TGCAGCGTTGGGACAAGTTCTTACGAGCAGTACTTC; V: TRBV29-1; D: .; size: .; J: TRBJ2-7